This TCR beta chain is drawn from a study of cytomegalovirus exposure and HLA in healthy donors. With respect to this clone: Its antigen remains unidentified.

TCRdb's table, derived via immunoSEQ multiplex PCR, lists solely in-frame clones and lacks some. The table records 150,000 or so clones, around 83% of them present only once. Study findings and constraints: Around 160 TCR beta chains were listed as cytomegalovirus-associated. Specificity for CMV antigens was confirmed in vitro for a few of the CMV-associated chains.

The CDR3 is 16 residues long. Trimming cost V 0 bases and J 3 bases, with 13 bases left between them. Germline lookup yields CDR1 LGHNA and CDR2 YSLEER. The source of this sequence is a human donor in good health. The specimen was PBMCs. V gene TRBV4-3 combines with J gene TRBJ2-3; no clear D. CDR3 DNA: TGCGCCAGCAGCCAAGATGGTGTGGGCACGACAGATACGCAGTATTTT. Translating it yields CASSQDGVGTTDTQYF.